The 18 T cell receptor beta chains presented below share a single source sample, sequenced in a study of T cells in Graves' hyperthyroidism and ophthalmopathy. RNA transcripts provided the source from which TCR beta CDR3 regions were amplified. The study used the HTBI primer set for a first-round RT-PCR of the TCR CDR3. MiXCR was run by TCRdb on the multiplex PCR reads, yielding one entry per CDR3 protein. The sample shows hundreds of thousands of distinct CDR3 sequences, less than 15% of them seen only once. What was sequenced was blood. Receptors were obtained from a woman aged 18-29 years with Graves' hyperthyroidism.

This clonotype was counted at least ten times. The chain joins TRBV2 to TRBJ2-2; D unclear. The V end lost 1 base, the J end lost 4 bases, and 13 bases lay between the germline ends. CDR1 is SNHLY, CDR2 FYNNEI, per germline. The CDR3 totals 16 residues. CDR3 DNA sequence: TGTGCCAGCAGTGAAGTGGGAAGCGCGATCACCGGGGAGCTGTTTTTT. Translating gives CASSEVGSAITGELFF.

This clonotype was counted at least ten times. The V call is TRBV20-1, the J call TRBJ1-4; D perhaps matches TRBD1 (6 bases). This CDR3 spans 12 amino acids. Germline values: CDR1 DFQATT, CDR2 SNEGSKA (reference sequence). CDR3: CSLQGTNEKLFF. CDR3 nucleotides: TGCAGCCTACAGGGAACTAATGAAAAACTGTTTTTT.

Ten or more counts support this clonotype. V usage is TRBV7-8 and J usage is TRBJ2-5; 8 bases agree with TRBD2. The CDR3 extends over 14 amino acids. Trimming removed 5 bases from V and 13 bases from J; junction bases left unmatched: 15. Germline values: CDR1 SGHVS, CDR2 FQNEAQ. The CDR3 here is CASSPFGGGLSAYF. The CDR3 DNA follows: TGTGCCAGCAGCCCCTTCGGGGGGGGACTATCCGCGTACTTC.

DNA for the CDR3: TGTGCCAGTAGCAGCGGGACAGGGAAGAAAACCGGGGAGCTGTTTTTT. Encoded protein: CASSSGTGKKTGELFF. V is TRBV19 and J is TRBJ2-2, with TRBD1 identical over 9 bases. J lost 5 bases, V lost 6 bases, and 10 bases had no gene match. The CDR3 contains 16 residues. Germline assignment: CDR1 LNHDA and CDR2 SQIVND (reference sequence).

In this sample, this clonotype turned up a few times. The J gene is TRBJ2-7, the V gene TRBV11-2; D not certain. The germline V gene encodes CDR1 SGHAT and CDR2 FQNNGV. This CDR3 spans 14 amino acids. The germline V and J ends were trimmed by 0 bases and 1 base, with 7 bases remaining between them. The CDR3 is CASSLEGWSYEQYF. The CDR3 DNA sequence: TGTGCCAGCAGCTTAGAGGGATGGTCCTACGAGCAGTACTTC.

This chain joins TRBV4-3 and TRBJ2-4, with 7 bases fitting TRBD1. The CDR3 is made up of 19 amino acids. Per the germline V gene, CDR1 is LGHNA and CDR2 is YSLEER. Trimming took 0 bases from V and 3 from J; bases not matched to a gene: 14. DNA for the CDR3: TGCGCCAGCAGCCAAGATGTATCGGTACAGGGGATGGACAAAAACATTCAGTACTTC. This gives the protein CASSQDVSVQGMDKNIQYF.

This clonotype was seen a handful of times. The chain is built from TRBV20-1 and TRBJ1-2, with a weak D call TRBD1 (5 bases). V was pared by 5 bases and J by 5 bases, with 12 bases between. This CDR3 comprises 12 residues. Germline V gene lookup returns CDR1 DFQATT and CDR2 SNEGSKA (reference sequence). The CDR3: CSAPGLHYGYTF. The CDR3 bases are TGCAGTGCTCCGGGACTCCATTATGGCTACACCTTC.

This clonotype has only a few counts. The chain employs TRBV27 and TRBJ1-2, with 10 bases matching TRBD1. This CDR3 comprises 15 residues. Germline lookup yields CDR1 MNHEY and CDR2 SMNVEV (reference sequence). Trimming at V came to 6 bases and at J to 0 bases, leaving 4 bases not matched to a gene. This CDR3 is CASSPDRGPNYGYTF. CDR3 nucleotide sequence: TGTGCCAGCAGCCCCGACAGGGGGCCTAACTATGGCTACACCTTC.

The chain is built from TRBV20-1 and TRBJ1-4, with 10 bases lining up with TRBD1. With V trimmed by 0 bases and J by 8 bases, 6 bases remained unmatched. Germline V CDR1 and CDR2: DFQATT, SNEGSKA (reference sequence). The CDR3 runs to 15 residues. The CDR3 nucleotides are TGCAGTGCTAGAGATCGACAGGGGGCGGGAGAAAAACTGTTTTTT. Its translation: CSARDRQGAGEKLFF.

This clonotype was seen a few times. This chain joins TRBV27 and TRBJ1-5; D is ambiguous. The V gene lost 3 bases and the J gene lost 6 bases, with 12 bases spanning the gap. There are 14 residues in the CDR3. Germline CDR1 and CDR2: MNHEY and SMNVEV (reference sequence). The CDR3 reads CASSFRRAGQPQHF. The CDR3 nucleotides read TGTGCCAGCAGTTTTCGGAGGGCAGGTCAGCCCCAGCATTTT.

This clonotype was seen many times. V is TRBV4-1 and J is TRBJ2-1, with unresolved D. This CDR3 spans 15 amino acids. V gave up 0 bases and J gave up 1 base, with 7 bases separating them. The germline gives CDR1 MGHRA, CDR2 YSYEKL. The CDR3 protein is CASSQDGGSYNEQFF. The CDR3 nucleotides read TGCGCCAGCAGCCAAGACGGCGGATCCTACAATGAGCAGTTCTTC.

This clonotype occurred many times. The chain employs TRBV28 and TRBJ1-2; D call uncertain. Germline CDR1 MDHEN, CDR2 SYDVKM. This CDR3 has 13 residues. V lost 5 bases to trimming and J lost 2 bases, with 9 bases between them. Here the CDR3 reads CASSHGPNYGYTF. The CDR3 nucleotides are TGTGCCAGCAGTCACGGTCCGAACTATGGCTACACCTTC.

The J gene is TRBJ2-1, the V gene TRBV20-1, with TRBD2 matching over 7 bases. Germline V lookup: CDR1 DFQATT, CDR2 SNEGSKA (reference sequence). V shed 5 bases and J 7 bases; nucleotides not matched to a gene: 11. This CDR3 has 14 residues. The DNA for the CDR3 is TGCAGTGCTTTCCACGGACTAGTCTTAAATGAGCAGTTCTTC. This sequence encodes CSAFHGLVLNEQFF.

This clonotype was found many times. This sequence joins TRBV3-1 and TRBJ2-7; TRBD1 might be the D (6 bases). Trimming took off 0 bases at V and 5 bases at J, with 14 bases between the two ends. Germline assignment: CDR1 LGHDT and CDR2 YNNKEL (reference sequence). The CDR3 loop spans 15 amino acids. CDR3 in amino acids: CASSQESWTVDEQYF. For the CDR3, the DNA is TGTGCCAGCAGCCAAGAAAGTTGGACAGTCGACGAGCAGTACTTC.

This clonotype was seen a handful of times. The chain couples TRBV12-3 or TRBV12-4 to TRBJ2-1; 7 positions agree with TRBD2. This CDR3 contains 15 residues. V trimming: 2 bases; J trimming: 5 bases; junction bases outside the gene matches: 6. CDR3 in amino acids: CASSLRLADNNEQFF. The CDR3 coding sequence is TGTGCCAGCAGTTTAAGGCTAGCGGACAACAATGAGCAGTTCTTC.

V and J are TRBV4-3 and TRBJ2-3; D is ambiguous. Looked up from germline, CDR1 is LGHNA and CDR2 is YSLEER. This CDR3 spans 13 amino acids. V was cut by 4 bases and J by 5 bases, with 10 bases left in between. DNA of the CDR3: TGCGCCAGCAGCCGCTATTTGGGAGATACGCAGTATTTT. The encoded protein is CASSRYLGDTQYF.

Turning to this clonotype: This may be a read error, as it is one base from a much larger clone. V is TRBV24-1 and J is TRBJ2-5, with D tentatively TRBD1 or TRBD2 (5 bases each). Trimming took off 6 bases at V and 4 bases at J, with 17 bases between the two ends. The CDR3 contains 15 residues. Germline CDR1 KGHDR, CDR2 SFDVKD. CDR3 amino acids: CATSPGKGVGETQYF. In DNA, the CDR3 is TGTGCCACCAGTCCCGGGAAAGGGGTCGGAGAGACCCAGTACTTC.

On this clonotype itself: The junction differs from germline at one of its ends, possibly a read error. The chain couples TRBV20-1 to TRBJ2-7; D might be TRBD2 (5 bases). Germline V CDR1 and CDR2: DFQATT, SNEGSKA (reference sequence). This CDR3 region has 15 residues. The CDR3 loop reads CSARSPGLLSHEQYF. CDR3 coding DNA: TGCAGTGCAAGGTCGCCCGGACTGCTCTCCCACGAGCAGTACTTC.